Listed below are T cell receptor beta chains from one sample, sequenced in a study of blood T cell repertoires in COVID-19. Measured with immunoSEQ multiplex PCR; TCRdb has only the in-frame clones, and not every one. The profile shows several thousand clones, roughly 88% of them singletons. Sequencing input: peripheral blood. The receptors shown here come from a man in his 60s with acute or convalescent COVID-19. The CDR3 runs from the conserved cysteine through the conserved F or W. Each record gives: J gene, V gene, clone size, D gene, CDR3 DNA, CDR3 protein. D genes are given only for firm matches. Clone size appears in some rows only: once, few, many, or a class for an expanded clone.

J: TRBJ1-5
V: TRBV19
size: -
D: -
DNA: TGTGCCATCTCCGACAGTGACAATCAGCCCCAGCATTTT
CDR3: CAISDSDNQPQHF

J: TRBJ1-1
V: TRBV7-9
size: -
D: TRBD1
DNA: TGTGCCAGCAGCCGACAGGGGGCGAAAGCTTTCTTT
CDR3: CASSRQGAKAFF

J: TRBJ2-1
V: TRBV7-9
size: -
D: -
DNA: TGTGCCAGCAGCTTAGACGGGCCAAGGGGAAGGTACAATGAGCAGTTCTTC
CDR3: CASSLDGPRGRYNEQFF

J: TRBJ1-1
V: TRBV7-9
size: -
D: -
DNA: TGTGCCAGCAGCCCATGGGGCCTGGGTGACACTGAAGCTTTCTTT
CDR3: CASSPWGLGDTEAFF

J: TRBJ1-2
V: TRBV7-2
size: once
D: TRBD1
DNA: TGTGCCAGCAGTTTTAGCGGAACAGGGGAGGATGGCTACACCTTC
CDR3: CASSFSGTGEDGYTF

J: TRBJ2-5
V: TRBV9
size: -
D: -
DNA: TGTGCCAGCAGCCCCCAAGGCCGGGGACAAGAGACCCAGTACTTC
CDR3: CASSPQGRGQETQYF

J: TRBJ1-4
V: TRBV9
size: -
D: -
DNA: TGTGCCAGCAGCGAAGGCAGGGCGGCTAATGAAAAACTGTTTTTT
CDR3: CASSEGRAANEKLFF

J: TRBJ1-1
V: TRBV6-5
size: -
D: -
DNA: TGTGCCAGCAGCCGCCTAGTTTCGGGAGGCACTGAAGCTTTCTTT
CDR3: CASSRLVSGGTEAFF

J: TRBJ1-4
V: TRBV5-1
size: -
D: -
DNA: TGCGCCAGCAGCTTGGGAGGGTCTGCAACTAATGAAAAACTGTTTTTT
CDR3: CASSLGGSATNEKLFF

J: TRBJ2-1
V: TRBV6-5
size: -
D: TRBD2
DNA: TGTGCCAGCAGTTTAAGCGGGGGAAAAAACAATGAGCAGTTCTTC
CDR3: CASSLSGGKNNEQFF

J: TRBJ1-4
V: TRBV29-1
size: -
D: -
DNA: TGCAGCGCTCTGTTGGCAGCAACTAATGAAAAACTGTTTTTT
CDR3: CSALLAATNEKLFF

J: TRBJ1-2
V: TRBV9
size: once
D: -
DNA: TGTGCCAGCAGCGGAACAGGGAACTATGGCTACACCTTC
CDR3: CASSGTGNYGYTF

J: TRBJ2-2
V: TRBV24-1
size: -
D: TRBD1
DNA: TGTGCCACGAGTACTTGGGACAGGGATTCCGGGGAGCTGTTTTTT
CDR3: CATSTWDRDSGELFF

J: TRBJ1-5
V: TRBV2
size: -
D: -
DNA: TGTGCCAGCTGGGCAGGGGGCAATCAGCCCCAGCATTTT
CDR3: CASWAGGNQPQHF

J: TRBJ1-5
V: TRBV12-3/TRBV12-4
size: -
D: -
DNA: TGTGCCAGCCTTGGGGAGGGCGGGCAGCCCCAGCATTTT
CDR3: CASLGEGGQPQHF

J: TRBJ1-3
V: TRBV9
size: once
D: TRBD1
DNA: TGTGCCAGCAGCGTAGGGATCCGGGACAGGGACCCCTCCAGAAACACCATATATTTT
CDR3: CASSVGIRDRDPSRNTIYF

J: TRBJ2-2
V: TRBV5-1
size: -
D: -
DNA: TGCGCCAGCAGCCCACTACTGACCGGGGAGCTGTTTTTT
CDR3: CASSPLLTGELFF

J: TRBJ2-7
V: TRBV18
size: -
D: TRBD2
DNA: TGTGCCAGCTCAGGGGTAGCGGGAGTCGAGCAGTACTTC
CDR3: CASSGVAGVEQYF

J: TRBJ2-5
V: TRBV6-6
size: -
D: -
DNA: TGTGCCAGCAGTTACGAGGATTGGGAGACCCAGTACTTC
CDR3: CASSYEDWETQYF

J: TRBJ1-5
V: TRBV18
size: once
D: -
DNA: TGTGCCAGCTCACCAACGAGGAGCCGGGGTGTAGCTCAGCCCCAGCATTTT
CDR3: CASSPTRSRGVAQPQHF

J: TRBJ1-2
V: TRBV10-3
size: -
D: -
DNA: TGTGCCATCAGCAAGGAGGGGCGCTTCTATGGCTACACCTTC
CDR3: CAISKEGRFYGYTF

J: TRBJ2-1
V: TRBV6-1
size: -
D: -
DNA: TGTGCCAGCAGTGACGGGGGTACCCAGCAGTTCTTC
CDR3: CASSDGGTQQFF

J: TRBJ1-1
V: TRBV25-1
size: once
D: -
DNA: TGTGCCAGCAGAGGGGATTGGAACACTGAAGCTTTCTTT
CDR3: CASRGDWNTEAFF

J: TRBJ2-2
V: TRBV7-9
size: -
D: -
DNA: TGTGCCAGCAGCTTAGGTCCAGGGCTGGCCGGGGAGCTGTTTTTT
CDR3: CASSLGPGLAGELFF

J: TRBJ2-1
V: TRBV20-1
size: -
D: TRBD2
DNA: TGCAGTGCTAGTTCTAGCGGGAGGATAAGCTCCTACAATGAGCAGTTCTTC
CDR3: CSASSSGRISSYNEQFF

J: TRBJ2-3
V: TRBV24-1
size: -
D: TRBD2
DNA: TGTGCCACCAGTCCGAGACTAGCGTTTGATACGCAGTATTTT
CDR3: CATSPRLAFDTQYF

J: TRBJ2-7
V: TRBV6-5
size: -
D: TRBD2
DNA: TGTGCCAGCAGGTTGGCGCGAGCGGGATCGGGCGAGCAGTACTTC
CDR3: CASRLARAGSGEQYF

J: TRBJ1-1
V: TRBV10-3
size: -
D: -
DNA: TGTGCCATCAGTACGGGGGGGAACACTGAAGCTTTCTTT
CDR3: CAISTGGNTEAFF

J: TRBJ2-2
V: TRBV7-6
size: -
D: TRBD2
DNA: TGTGCCAGCAGCTTAGGGGCTGGACTAGCGGGCCCGGGGACCACCGGGGAGCTGTTTTTT
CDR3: CASSLGAGLAGPGTTGELFF

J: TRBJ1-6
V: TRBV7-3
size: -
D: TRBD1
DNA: TGTGCCAGCAGCTTAATGGCAGGGGGGAATAATTCACCCCTCCACTTT
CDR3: CASSLMAGGNNSPLHF

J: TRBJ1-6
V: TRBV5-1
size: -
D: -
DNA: TGCGCCAGCAGCTTGGGCAGAGGTAATTCACCCCTCCACTTT
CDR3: CASSLGRGNSPLHF

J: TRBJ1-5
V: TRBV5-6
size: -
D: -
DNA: TGTGCCAGCAGCTTTGGGGAGCGGGGCAATCAGCCCCAGCATTTT
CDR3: CASSFGERGNQPQHF

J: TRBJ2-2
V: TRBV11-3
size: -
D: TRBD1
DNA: TGTGCCAGCAGCCCAGACAGGGCCGGGGAGCTGTTTTTT
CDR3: CASSPDRAGELFF